Listed here are 18 T cell receptor beta chains from one sample, sequenced in a study of T cells after yellow fever vaccination. TCRdb recomputed calls from the 5' RACE reads with MiXCR, one row per CDR3 protein. Of a few hundred thousand distinct CDR3 sequences listed, more than 3% were seen once; the top ten hold 3.2%. Here the sequenced sample was CD4+ T cells sorted from PBMCs, taken 10 days after the yellow fever booster vaccination. The source is a man aged 18 to 35 who received the YFV17D yellow fever vaccine.

This clonotype was seen many times. This chain connects TRBV5-1 to TRBJ2-5; D is uncertain. The germline V and J ends were trimmed by 0 bases and 1 base, with 10 bases remaining between them. From germline, CDR1 is SGHRS and CDR2 YFSETQ. This CDR3 has 15 residues. CDR3 sequence reads: CASSLDPAVQETQYF. In DNA form, the CDR3 reads TGCGCCAGCAGCTTGGACCCGGCGGTCCAAGAGACCCAGTACTTC.

In this sample, this clonotype turned up many times. V and J are TRBV2 and TRBJ1-1; no clear D. This CDR3 has 10 residues. Germline V gene lookup returns CDR1 SNHLY and CDR2 FYNNEI. The V end was cut by 7 bases, the J end by 8 bases, with 8 bases between. CDR3 in DNA: TGTGCCAGCACTGCATACGAAGCTTTCTTT. It specifies CASTAYEAFF.

Only a few counts were recorded for this clonotype. This CDR3 reads CSARRGAYEQYF. CDR3 nucleotide sequence: TGCAGTGCTAGACGGGGGGCCTACGAGCAGTACTTC. The chain couples TRBV20-1 to TRBJ2-7, with 7 bases lining up with TRBD2. Trimming took 2 bases from V and 2 from J; bases not matched to a gene: 0. The germline CDR1 and CDR2 sequences are DFQATT and SNEGSKA (reference sequence). The CDR3 runs 12 residues.

The chain couples TRBV5-6 to TRBJ2-3, with 7 bases fitting TRBD2. The CDR3 spans 16 residues. Germline V gene sequence: CDR1 SGHDT, CDR2 YYEEEE. J was trimmed by 0 bases and V by 2 bases; bases with no gene match: 6. The CDR3 here is CASSLRSGASTDTQYF. The CDR3, as DNA: TGTGCCAGCAGCTTACGAAGCGGGGCTAGCACAGATACGCAGTATTTT.

The chain combines TRBV18 with TRBJ2-5; tentatively, D is TRBD1 (5 bases). From germline, CDR1 is KGHSH and CDR2 LQKENI. The length of the CDR3 is 13 residues. Trimming cost V 6 bases and J 0 bases, with 8 bases left between them. In DNA, the CDR3 is TGTGCCAGCTCGCGACAGCACCAAGAGACCCAGTACTTC. It encodes CASSRQHQETQYF. Based on the CDR3 plus reference TRBV18 and TRBJ2-5, the full variable domain is NAGVMQNPRHLVRRRGQEARLRCSPMKGHSHVYWYRQLPEEGLKFMVYLQKENIIDESGMPKERFSAEFPKEGPSILRIQQVVRGDSAAYFCASSRQHQETQYFGPGTRLLVL.

This clonotype has a count of ten or more. The chain couples TRBV7-2 to TRBJ2-2; D is possibly TRBD1 or TRBD2 (5 bases each). The CDR3 totals 15 residues. Deletions cut 5 bases from V and 0 bases from J, with 10 bases between. CDR1 is SGHTA and CDR2 is FQGNSA in the germline V gene. The CDR3 loop is CASSRDPTNTGELFF. In DNA form, the CDR3 reads TGTGCCAGCAGCAGGGACCCCACGAACACCGGGGAGCTGTTTTTT.

This clonotype was detected many times. The chain carries TRBV15 and TRBJ1-2; D gene unclear. The CDR3 has 11 amino acids. Trimming pared 3 bases from V and 5 bases from J, leaving 4 bases between. Germline CDR1 and CDR2: LNHNV and YYDKDF (reference sequence). In DNA form, the CDR3 reads TGTGCCACCAGCAGGGGGTATGGCTACACCTTC. It is translated as CATSRGYGYTF.

Ten or more counts support this clonotype. The chain links TRBV7-2 to TRBJ1-6, with D possibly matching TRBD1 (6 bases). Germline CDR1 is SGHTA and CDR2 is FQGNSA. The CDR3 totals 15 residues. V shed 0 bases and J shed 5 bases, with 8 bases lying between them. The CDR3 DNA reads TGTGCCAGCAGCTTAGCAGGGGGAAATAATTCACCCCTCCACTTT. Translation: CASSLAGGNNSPLHF.

This chain joins TRBV7-2 and TRBJ2-1, with TRBD2 identical over 8 bases. This CDR3 region has 16 residues. Losses at the gene ends were 5 bases for V and 6 bases for J; bases not matched to a gene: 12. CDR1 is SGHTA and CDR2 is FQGNSA in the germline V gene. CDR3 coding DNA: TGTGCCAGCAGCCCACGGCCGGGGGGGGCCCTCAATGAGCAGTTCTTC. Translated: CASSPRPGGALNEQFF.

In its sample, this clonotype was seen a few times. The chain has TRBV7-2 and TRBJ2-1; the D call may be TRBD1 or TRBD2 (6 bases each). CDR3 length: 13 amino acids. The V gene's germline CDR1 is SGHTA and CDR2 FQGNSA. V gave up 1 base and J gave up 8 bases, with 9 bases separating them. CDR3 nucleotide sequence: TGTGCCAGCAGCTTAGTAAGGGGGGATGAGCAGTTCTTC. Translating it yields CASSLVRGDEQFF.

In its sample, this clonotype was seen many times. The rearrangement joins TRBV5-1 to TRBJ2-3; D uncertain. V lost 0 bases to trimming and J lost 6 bases, with 14 bases between them. Per the germline V gene, CDR1 is SGHRS and CDR2 is YFSETQ. CDR3 size: 15 residues. The CDR3 DNA follows: TGCGCCAGCAGCTTGGATCCCCACAACCCGGATACGCAGTATTTT. Protein product: CASSLDPHNPDTQYF.

Many counts were recorded for this clonotype. The gene calls are TRBV5-1 and TRBJ2-1; D ambiguous. V lost 3 bases, J lost 6 bases, and 13 bases lay in between. The CDR3 runs to 14 residues. Germline V gene data show CDR1 as SGHRS and CDR2 as YFSETQ. The DNA for the CDR3 is TGCGCCAGCAGCTCCCCCCGGGCTGGCAATGAGCAGTTCTTC. Its translation: CASSSPRAGNEQFF. Drawing the rest from reference TRBV5-1 and TRBJ2-1, the complete variable domain is KAGVTQTPRYLIKTRGQQVTLSCSPISGHRSVSWYQQTPGQGLQFLFEYFSETQRNKGNFPGRFSGRQFSNSRSEMNVSTLELGDSALYLCASSSPRAGNEQFFGPGTRLTVL.

This clonotype occurred many times. The J gene is TRBJ2-7, the V gene TRBV11-1; perhaps TRBD2 as D (5 bases). Per germline, CDR1 SGHAT and CDR2 FQDESV (reference sequence). The CDR3 sequence is 13 residues long. Trimming stripped 5 bases from V and 4 bases from J, with 12 bases between. Here the CDR3 DNA reads TGTGCCAGCAGCCCCCGGAGGAGGTACGAGCAGTACGTC. Translation gives CASSPRRRYEQYV.

This clonotype showed up just a few times. The gene calls are TRBV28 and TRBJ1-1; unclear D gene. The CDR3 consists of 12 residues. V lost 2 bases and J 10 bases, leaving 11 bases between the germline ends. The V gene's germline CDR1 is MDHEN and CDR2 SYDVKM. Here the CDR3 DNA reads TGTGCCAGCAGTTTAATTTCAAGAGGAGCTTTCTTT. Its protein is CASSLISRGAFF.

This clonotype was detected ten times or more. The chain joins TRBV7-2 to TRBJ2-5; TRBD2 agrees at 10 bases. Germline assignment: CDR1 SGHTA and CDR2 FQGNSA. The CDR3 contains 15 residues. With 6 bases clipped from V and 5 bases from J, the junction kept 9 bases outside the gene matches. The CDR3 nucleotides are TGTGCCAGCAGTCCCACTAGCGGGGTTATTGAGACCCAGTACTTC. This sequence encodes CASSPTSGVIETQYF.

V gene TRBV29-1 combines with J gene TRBJ2-1; no reliable D call. Between the trimmed V and J ends, which lost 7 bases and 6 bases, there was a span of 13 bases. Germline V lookup: CDR1 SQVTM, CDR2 ANQGSEA. There are 12 residues in the CDR3. CDR3 loop: CSGEGSPNEQFF. CDR3 DNA sequence: TGCAGCGGAGAAGGGTCCCCCAATGAGCAGTTCTTC.

This clonotype was seen more than once but under ten times. The chain combines TRBV7-3 with TRBJ2-3, with TRBD2 identical over 8 bases. The CDR3 runs 15 residues. V lost 5 bases and J lost 4; bases outside the gene matches: 8. In germline, CDR1 is SGHTA, CDR2 FQGTGA. The CDR3 loop reads CASSVAGGRADTQYF. The CDR3 DNA follows: TGTGCCAGCAGCGTTGCGGGGGGCCGGGCAGATACGCAGTATTTT.

The chain carries TRBV22-1 and TRBJ2-1; the listed D gene, TRBD2, was not tested against the DNA. TRBV22-1 is marked as a pseudogene. This CDR3 contains 17 residues. The CDR3 DNA reads as TGTCCTGGGAGCGCACGTCGTGTGAGGTCCCTTTACAATGAGCAGTTCTTC. Its translation is CPGSARRVRSLYNEQFF.